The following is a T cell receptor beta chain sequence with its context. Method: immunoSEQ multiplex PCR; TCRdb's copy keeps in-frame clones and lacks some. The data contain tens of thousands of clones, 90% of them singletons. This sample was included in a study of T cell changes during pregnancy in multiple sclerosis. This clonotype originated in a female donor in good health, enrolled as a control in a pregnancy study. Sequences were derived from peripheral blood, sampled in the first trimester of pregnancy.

The CDR3, as DNA: TGCGCCAGCAGCTTCCGGGACAGGGTCACAGATACGCAGTATTTT. Protein: CASSFRDRVTDTQYF. V is TRBV4-1 and J is TRBJ2-3; 9 bases line up with TRBD1. V was clipped by 5 bases and J by 2 bases; unmatched bases: 5. Germline lookup yields CDR1 MGHRA and CDR2 YSYEKL. The CDR3 totals 15 residues.